The 28 T cell receptor beta chains below all came from one sample that was sequenced in a study of blood T cell repertoires in COVID-19. Profiled with immunoSEQ multiplex PCR; TCRdb holds only in-frame clones, not every one. Here the sample spans 140,000 to 150,000 clones, roughly 84% being singletons. The sample was peripheral blood. These receptors all stem from a human donor in a cohort sampled during active COVID-19.

The V and J genes are TRBV5-4 and TRBJ2-7, with 10 nucleotides matching TRBD1. The CDR3 has 15 amino acids. V lost 3 bases and J lost 5; bases outside the gene matches: 8. The V gene's germline CDR1 is SGHNT and CDR2 YYREEE (reference sequence). The CDR3 DNA reads as TGTGCCAGCAGCTCGACGACAGGGGGCCAGCACGAGCAGTACTTC. It is translated as CASSSTTGGQHEQYF.

V is TRBV28 and J is TRBJ2-7; 9 bases align to TRBD1. Germline lookup yields CDR1 MDHEN and CDR2 SYDVKM. The CDR3 loop spans 15 amino acids. Trimming took 4 bases from V and 5 from J; bases not matched to a gene: 9. The CDR3 sequence is CASSSPRTGAHEQYF. The DNA for the CDR3 is TGTGCCAGCAGTTCCCCTCGGACAGGGGCCCACGAGCAGTACTTC.

This CDR3 is CASSKAGRVTDTQYF. CDR3 in DNA: TGTGCCAGCAGCAAAGCCGGTCGGGTCACAGATACGCAGTATTTT. The chain recombines TRBV5-6 with TRBJ2-3; D ambiguous. V lost 4 bases to trimming and J lost 2 bases, with 14 bases between them. Germline assignment: CDR1 SGHDT and CDR2 YYEEEE. The CDR3 is made up of 15 amino acids.

The rearrangement uses TRBV27 and TRBJ1-6; 7 bases are a match to TRBD1. V shed 4 bases, J shed 6 bases, and the junction held 3 bases outside the gene matches. The germline V gene encodes CDR1 MNHEY and CDR2 SMNVEV (reference sequence). The CDR3 loop spans 14 amino acids. In nucleotides, the CDR3 is TGTGCCAGCAGTTCACAGGGGAGTAATTCACCCCTCCACTTT. Its protein product is CASSSQGSNSPLHF.

The chain carries TRBV11-1 and TRBJ1-1; D unclear. The V end was cut by 2 bases, the J end by 8 bases, with 9 bases between. CDR3 length: 12 residues. The germline V gene encodes CDR1 SGHAT and CDR2 FQDESV (reference sequence). The CDR3 sequence is CASSLQVSEAFF. Here the CDR3 DNA reads TGTGCCAGCAGCTTACAGGTCTCGGAAGCTTTCTTT.

V and J are TRBV2 and TRBJ2-3, with D perhaps TRBD1 (5 bases). Germline V gives CDR1 SNHLY, CDR2 FYNNEI. The V and J ends lost 8 bases and 1 base respectively, with 7 bases between them. There are 12 residues in the CDR3. The CDR3 DNA is TGTGCCAGCGTACAGGGCACAGATACGCAGTATTTT. This gives the protein CASVQGTDTQYF.

The CDR3 coding sequence is TGTGCCAGCAGCCGGGGGACAGGGATGGAGACCCAGTACTTC. Its translation: CASSRGTGMETQYF. The chain links TRBV6-2 or TRBV6-3 to TRBJ2-5; 9 bases are a match to TRBD1. V was clipped by 6 bases and J by 5 bases; unmatched bases: 7. CDR1 MNHEY and CDR2 SVGEGT come from the germline V gene. The CDR3 consists of 14 residues.

The rearrangement uses TRBV27 and TRBJ2-3; 7 bases match TRBD2. Trimming took 6 bases from V and 1 from J; bases not matched to a gene: 16. CDR1 and CDR2 (germline): MNHEY, SMNVEV (reference sequence). The CDR3 length is 18 residues. The CDR3 nucleotides read TGTGCCAGCAGCCACCTAGGGACCTCGGGAGGAGGCACAGATACGCAGTATTTT. The encoded protein is CASSHLGTSGGGTDTQYF.

In DNA, the CDR3 is TGTGCCAGCAGCGTAGGGGGGGAGTCCTACGAGCAGTACTTC. It translates to CASSVGGESYEQYF. This chain connects TRBV9 to TRBJ2-7; a possible D gene is TRBD2 (6 bases). Per the germline V gene, CDR1 is SGDLS and CDR2 is YYNGEE. Trimming took 0 bases from V and 1 from J, leaving 8 bases between them. The CDR3 is 14 amino acids. The whole variable domain, remainder taken from reference TRBV9 and TRBJ2-7, is DSGVTQTPKHLITATGQRVTLRCSPRSGDLSVYWYQQSLDQGLQFLIQYYNGEERAKGNILERFSAQQFPDLHSELNLSSLELGDSALYFCASSVGGESYEQYFGPGTRLTVT.

This clone was seen only a few times. The genes are TRBV10-3 and TRBJ1-1; 8 nucleotides line up with TRBD1. CDR1 is ENHRY, CDR2 SYGVKD, per germline. V was pared by 11 bases and J by 4 bases, with 6 bases of the junction left unmatched. The CDR3 runs to 12 residues. This chain's CDR3 is CAVTGDLTEAFF. In DNA form, the CDR3 reads TGTGCCGTGACAGGGGACCTCACTGAAGCTTTCTTT.

The chain carries TRBV15 and TRBJ1-2, with D tentatively TRBD1 (6 bases). The V gene's germline CDR1 is LNHNV and CDR2 YYDKDF (reference sequence). Trimming removed 5 bases from V and 2 bases from J, with 24 bases in between. The CDR3 has 18 amino acids. The CDR3 bases are TGTGCCACCAGCCCGAGTAGGACACAGGGAAGATGGAACTATGGCTACACCTTC. Its translation is CATSPSRTQGRWNYGYTF.

This chain connects TRBV3-1 (or the pseudogene TRBV3-2) to TRBJ2-1, with TRBD2 identical over 7 bases. This CDR3 comprises 15 residues. After removal of 3 bases from V and 7 bases from J, the junction contained 9 bases not matched to a gene. Germline CDR1 is LGHDT and CDR2 is YNNKEL (reference sequence). CDR3: CASSHLGLGRNEQFF. The CDR3 DNA reads as TGTGCCAGCAGCCATCTCGGACTAGGGAGGAATGAGCAGTTCTTC.

The chain is built from TRBV4-2 and TRBJ1-4, with unresolved D. Germline V gene data show CDR1 as LGHNA and CDR2 as YNFKEQ. V lost 0 bases and J lost 5, with 13 bases in between. The CDR3 runs to 16 residues. The CDR3 loop reads CASSQDPAYKNEKLFF. Written as DNA, the CDR3 is TGTGCCAGCAGCCAAGACCCCGCCTATAAAAATGAAAAACTGTTTTTT.

The chain joins TRBV11-3 to TRBJ2-4, with a tentative D call TRBD1 (5 bases). The CDR3 totals 14 residues. Trimming took 4 bases from V and 4 from J, leaving 11 bases between them. Germline V gene lookup returns CDR1 SGHNT and CDR2 YENEEA. The CDR3 here is CASSSSRAKNIQYF. The CDR3 DNA sequence: TGTGCCAGCAGCTCGTCCAGGGCGAAAAACATTCAGTACTTC.

CDR3 residues: CASSVGSREVGTQYF. The CDR3 DNA is TGTGCCAGCAGCGTAGGATCCAGGGAGGTGGGGACCCAGTACTTC. This chain connects TRBV9 to TRBJ2-5, with TRBD2 as a possible D gene (6 bases). The V end lost 0 bases, the J end lost 7 bases, and 16 bases lay between the germline ends. From germline, CDR1 is SGDLS and CDR2 YYNGEE. CDR3 length equals 15 residues.

The chain carries TRBV5-1 and TRBJ2-1, with 8 positions matching TRBD2. V trimming: 0 bases; J trimming: 4 bases; junction bases outside the gene matches: 12. Germline V gene lookup returns CDR1 SGHRS and CDR2 YFSETQ. This CDR3 has 18 residues. CDR3 residues: CASSLEAGGGMRYNEQFF. The CDR3 bases are TGCGCCAGCAGCTTGGAGGCGGGCGGGGGGATGAGGTACAATGAGCAGTTCTTC.

The chain combines TRBV7-2 with TRBJ2-5; 8 bases agree with TRBD1. The CDR3 has 14 residues. Germline assignment: CDR1 SGHTA and CDR2 FQGNSA. V was pared by 5 bases and J by 5 bases, with 7 bases of the junction left unmatched. CDR3 coding DNA: TGTGCCAGCAGCCCCCAGGGGGCGCGGGAGACCCAGTACTTC. Its translation: CASSPQGARETQYF.

This chain joins TRBV28 and TRBJ2-3, with 7 nucleotides matching TRBD1. The CDR3 is made up of 15 amino acids. Germline CDR1 and CDR2: MDHEN and SYDVKM. J lost 1 base, V lost 6 bases, and 7 bases had no gene match. The CDR3 here is CASRGTAWGTDTQYF. DNA for the CDR3: TGTGCCAGCAGGGGGACAGCTTGGGGCACAGATACGCAGTATTTT.

The count of this clone is one. The CDR3 spells CASSVGGGLQETQYF. CDR3 bases: TGTGCCAGCAGCGTTGGCGGGGGCCTACAAGAGACCCAGTACTTC. V is TRBV9 and J is TRBJ2-5; a weak D match, TRBD2 (7 bases). V lost 2 bases and J 2 bases, leaving 13 bases between the germline ends. The CDR3 sequence is 15 residues long. Germline CDR1 and CDR2: SGDLS and YYNGEE.

The chain carries TRBV3-1 (or the pseudogene TRBV3-2) and TRBJ2-7; perhaps TRBD1 as D (5 bases). Germline V gene sequence: CDR1 LGHDT, CDR2 YNNKEL (reference sequence). This CDR3 spans 15 amino acids. V was clipped by 4 bases and J by 5 bases, with 18 bases between them. This CDR3 is CASSPGGAHSDEQYF. CDR3 DNA sequence: TGTGCCAGCAGCCCCGGTGGGGCCCATTCTGACGAGCAGTACTTC.

The chain carries TRBV30 and TRBJ1-3; no firm D call. Germline V gene lookup returns CDR1 GTSNPN and CDR2 SVGIG (reference sequence). Trimming left V 2 bases short and J 0 bases short, with 8 bases between. CDR3 length: 14 residues. CDR3 region: CAWSPVASGNTIYF. CDR3 in DNA: TGTGCCTGGAGTCCGGTAGCCTCTGGAAACACCATATATTTT.

This clone was counted a single time. The chain employs TRBV5-1 and TRBJ1-1; TRBD1 aligns across 9 bases. CDR1 is SGHRS and CDR2 is YFSETQ in the germline V gene. CDR3 length equals 16 residues. Losses at the gene ends were 0 bases for V and 4 bases for J; bases not matched to a gene: 7. The CDR3 region is CASSLGDREWSTEAFF. CDR3 nucleotide sequence: TGCGCCAGCAGCTTGGGGGACAGGGAATGGAGCACTGAAGCTTTCTTT.

The chain has TRBV19 and TRBJ1-5, with D unresolved. There are 12 residues in the CDR3. Germline CDR1 reads LNHDA; CDR2 reads SQIVND (reference sequence). V was trimmed by 8 bases and J by 5 bases, leaving 10 bases between them. CDR3: CASSSFDQPQHF. CDR3 in DNA: TGTGCCAGTTCCTCTTTCGATCAGCCCCAGCATTTT.

The chain recombines TRBV7-9 with TRBJ2-7, with D possibly being TRBD1 (5 bases). CDR3 length: 15 residues. V lost 2 bases, J lost 2 bases, and 13 bases lay in between. Germline lookup yields CDR1 SEHNR and CDR2 FQNEAQ (reference sequence). For the CDR3, the DNA is TGTGCCAGCAGCTTAAGTCTACAGGTAGCCTACGAGCAGTACTTC. This encodes CASSLSLQVAYEQYF.

This chain connects TRBV4-2 to TRBJ2-7, with TRBD1 matching 9 bases. The CDR3 contains 15 residues. V lost 5 bases and J lost 5; bases outside the gene matches: 10. The germline V gene encodes CDR1 LGHNA and CDR2 YNFKEQ. The CDR3 coding sequence is TGTGCCAGCAGCTTTCCGGGACAGGGTAATAACGAGCAGTACTTC. Its protein is CASSFPGQGNNEQYF.

The chain links TRBV10-3 to TRBJ1-3; TRBD1 might be the D (6 bases). Germline lookup yields CDR1 ENHRY and CDR2 SYGVKD. The germline V and J ends were trimmed by 6 bases and 2 bases, with 17 bases remaining between them. The CDR3 runs to 16 residues. The CDR3 reads CAIRRDTSPTGNTIYF. The CDR3 DNA reads as TGTGCCATCAGGAGGGACACCTCCCCCACTGGAAACACCATATATTTT.

The chain couples TRBV5-6 to TRBJ2-2; D unresolved. Germline V gene lookup returns CDR1 SGHDT and CDR2 YYEEEE. This CDR3 has 16 residues. Trimming cost V 2 bases and J 6 bases, with 17 bases left between them. Here the CDR3 reads CASSFSGPEWAGELFF. The CDR3 DNA follows: TGTGCCAGCAGCTTTTCTGGGCCCGAGTGGGCCGGGGAGCTGTTTTTT.

The rearrangement links TRBV19 to TRBJ2-1; D remains ambiguous. V was shortened by 3 bases and J by 0 bases, with 12 bases between the two germline ends. In germline, CDR1 is LNHDA, CDR2 SQIVND (reference sequence). The CDR3 totals 16 residues. The CDR3 coding sequence is TGTGCCAGTAGTATCGGTCGCTCCTTCTCCTACAATGAGCAGTTCTTC. Amino acids: CASSIGRSFSYNEQFF.